This T cell receptor beta chain derives from a study of CD8 T cells in ankylosing spondylitis. V gave up 7 bases and J gave up 6 bases, with 4 bases separating them. The CDR3 runs to 10 residues. Germline values: CDR1 MNHNY, CDR2 SVGAGI (reference sequence). Study-level findings and limits: Blood of patients with ankylosing spondylitis appeared to be characterized by a TCR beta motif of roughly eight highly homologous variants. Past research had described some motif variants in reactive arthritis synovial fluid and blood.

It was by quantitative 5'-RACE with molecular barcodes that TCR beta libraries were made. TCRdb re-analysed the 5' RACE reads in MiXCR, keeping a single row per CDR3 protein. The table has some 140,000 distinct CDR3 sequences, 6.5% to 8.5% seen once. This clonotype was counted ten times or more. The antigen is not known. The sample taken for sequencing was synovial fluid, either unsorted or a sorted T cell fraction (not recorded which). The sequence came from a male donor with ankylosing spondylitis. This rearrangement joins TRBV6-6 to TRBJ1-3, with D hard to call. The CDR3 here is CASKENTIYF. The CDR3 DNA follows: TGTGCCAGCAAAGAAAACACCATATATTTT.